This T cell receptor (beta chain) originates from a study of blood T cell repertoires in COVID-19. This CDR3 contains 12 residues. V dropped 0 bases and J dropped 7 bases, with 7 bases sitting between them. Germline CDR1 SGHRS, CDR2 YFSETQ. Profiled with immunoSEQ multiplex PCR; TCRdb holds only in-frame clones, not every one. Of some 73,000 clones listed, 80% to 85% are singletons. This clone was seen only a few times. This TCR was sampled from a human donor in a cohort sampled during active COVID-19. Sequences were obtained from peripheral blood. The chain employs TRBV5-1 and TRBJ1-1; D uncertain. The CDR3 region has the DNA TGCGCCAGCAGCTTGGCAGAGGGTGAAGCTTTCTTT. It specifies CASSLAEGEAFF.